The clone carrying this TCR beta chain appeared once. The antigen is undetermined. Preparation of naive CD8 libraries involved roughly 18,000 to 1,100,000 sorted cells and 10%, 30% or 50% RNA. Listed TCR primers and previously described methods were used for bulk TCR libraries. Each CDR3 protein is one row after TCRdb ran MiXCR on the PCR reads. Found here are under 600,000 distinct CDR3 sequences, around 21% of them singletons; the top ten hold 0.7% to 0.95%. This sample is part of a study of molecular identifiers for immune sequencing clone quantification. Germline V CDR1 and CDR2: SEHNR, FQNEAQ (reference sequence). Trimming took off 5 bases at V and 7 bases at J, with 21 bases between the two ends. The CDR3 extends over 17 amino acids. General study points: Naive cells had under 1% of molecules in clones above 20 RNA copies, effectors over 98%.

The sequence came from a human donor in good health. Some libraries in this study had Jurkat cell RNA spiked in. Source material: naive CD8+ T cells from blood, with Jurkat cell RNA spiked in. The subset is: FACS-sorted CD8+CD4-CCR7+CD45RA+ naive T cells. The chain combines TRBV7-9 with TRBJ1-6, with unresolved D. The CDR3, as DNA: TGTGCCAGCAGCCTCCCTGCGGTGAAGGACGGGAATTCACCCCTCCACTTT. Protein: CASSLPAVKDGNSPLHF. Drawing the rest from reference TRBV7-9 and TRBJ1-6, the complete variable domain is DTGVSQNPRHKITKRGQNVTFRCDPISEHNRLYWYRQTLGQGPEFLTYFQNEAQLEKSRLLSDRFSAERPKGSFSTLEIQRTEQGDSAMYLCASSLPAVKDGNSPLHFGNGTRLTVT.